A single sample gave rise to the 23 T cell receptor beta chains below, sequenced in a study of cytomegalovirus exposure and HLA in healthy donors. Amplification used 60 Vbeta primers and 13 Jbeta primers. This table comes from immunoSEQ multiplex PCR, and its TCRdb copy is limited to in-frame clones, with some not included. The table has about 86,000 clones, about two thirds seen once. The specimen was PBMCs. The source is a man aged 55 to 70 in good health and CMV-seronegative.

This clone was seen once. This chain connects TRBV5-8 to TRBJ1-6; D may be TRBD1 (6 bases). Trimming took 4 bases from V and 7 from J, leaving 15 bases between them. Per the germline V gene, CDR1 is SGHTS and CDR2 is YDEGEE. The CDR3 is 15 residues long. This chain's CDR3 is CASSAGRGLNSPLHF. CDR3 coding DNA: TGTGCCAGCAGCGCCGGCAGGGGTTTGAATTCACCCCTCCACTTT.

The CDR3 here is CASRSTYEQYF. CDR3 coding DNA: TGTGCCAGCAGGTCCACCTACGAGCAGTACTTC. The chain combines TRBV25-1 with TRBJ2-7; D gene uncertain. This CDR3 has 11 residues. Germline V CDR1 and CDR2: MGHDK, SYGVNS. Trimming removed 6 bases from V and 2 bases from J, with 5 bases in between.

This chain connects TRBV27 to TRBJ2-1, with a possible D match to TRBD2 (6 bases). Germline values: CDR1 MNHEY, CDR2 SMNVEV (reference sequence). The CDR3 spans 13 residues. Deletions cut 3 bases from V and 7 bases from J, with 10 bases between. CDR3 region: CASSFPSGNEQFF. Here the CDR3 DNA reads TGTGCCAGCAGTTTTCCCAGCGGGAATGAGCAGTTCTTC.

The CDR3 loop is CASSPRTGVFQPQHF. In nucleotides, the CDR3 is TGTGCCAGCAGTCCGCGGACAGGGGTTTTTCAGCCCCAGCATTTT. The V call is TRBV28, the J call TRBJ1-5, with 9 nucleotides matching TRBD1. V lost 5 bases to trimming and J lost 6 bases; unmatched junction nucleotides: 8. Germline-derived CDR1 and CDR2 are MDHEN and SYDVKM. There are 15 residues in the CDR3.

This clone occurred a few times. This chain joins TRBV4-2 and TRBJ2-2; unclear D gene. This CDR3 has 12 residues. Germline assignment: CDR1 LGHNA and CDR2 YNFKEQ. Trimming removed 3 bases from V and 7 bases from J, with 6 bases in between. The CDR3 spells CASSHTIGELFF. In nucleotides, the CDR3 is TGTGCCAGCAGCCATACTATCGGGGAGCTGTTTTTT.

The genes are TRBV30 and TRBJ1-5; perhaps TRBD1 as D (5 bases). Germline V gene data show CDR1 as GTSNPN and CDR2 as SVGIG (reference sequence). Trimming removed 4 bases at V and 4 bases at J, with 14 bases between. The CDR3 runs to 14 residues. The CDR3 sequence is CAWNKGPQNQPQHF. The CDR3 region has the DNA TGTGCCTGGAACAAGGGGCCGCAAAATCAGCCCCAGCATTTT. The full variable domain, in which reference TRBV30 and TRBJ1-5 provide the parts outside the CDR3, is SQTIHQWPATLVQPVGSPLSLECTVEGTSNPNLYWYRQAAGRGLQLLFYSVGIGQISSEVPQNLSASRPQDRQFILSSKKLLLSDSGFYLCAWNKGPQNQPQHFGDGTRLSIL.

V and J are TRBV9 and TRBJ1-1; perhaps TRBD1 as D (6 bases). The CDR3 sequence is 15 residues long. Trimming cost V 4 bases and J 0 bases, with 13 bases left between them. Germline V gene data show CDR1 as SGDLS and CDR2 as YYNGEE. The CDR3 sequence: CASSSRGNMNTEAFF. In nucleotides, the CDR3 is TGTGCCAGCAGCTCAAGGGGGAACATGAACACTGAAGCTTTCTTT.

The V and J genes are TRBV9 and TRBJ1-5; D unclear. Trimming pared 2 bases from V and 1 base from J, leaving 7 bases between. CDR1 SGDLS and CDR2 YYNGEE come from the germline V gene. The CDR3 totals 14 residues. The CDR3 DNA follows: TGTGCCAGCAGCGTGTCGGGAAGCAATCAGCCCCAGCATTTT. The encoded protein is CASSVSGSNQPQHF.

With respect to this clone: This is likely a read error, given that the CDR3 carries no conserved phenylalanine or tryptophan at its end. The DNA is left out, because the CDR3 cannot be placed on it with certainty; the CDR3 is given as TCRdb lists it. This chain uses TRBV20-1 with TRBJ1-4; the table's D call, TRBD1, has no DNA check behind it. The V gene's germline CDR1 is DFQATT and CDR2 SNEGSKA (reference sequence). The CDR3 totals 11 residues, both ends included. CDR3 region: CSASDSRGRII.

This chain's CDR3 is CASSDIGSSRGYTF. For the CDR3, the DNA is TGTGCCAGCAGTGATATCGGCAGCTCGCGGGGCTACACCTTC. This sequence joins TRBV25-1 and TRBJ1-2; D is unclear. Trimming cost V 3 bases and J 8 bases, with 16 bases left between them. Looked up from germline, CDR1 is MGHDK and CDR2 is SYGVNS. The CDR3 has 14 residues.

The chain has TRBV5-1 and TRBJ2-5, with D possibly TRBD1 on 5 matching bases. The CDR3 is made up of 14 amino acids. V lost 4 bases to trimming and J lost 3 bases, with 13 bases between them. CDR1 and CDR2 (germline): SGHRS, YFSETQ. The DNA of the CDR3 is TGCGCCAGCAGCCTAATCCTAGGGGAAGAGACCCAGTACTTC. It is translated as CASSLILGEETQYF.

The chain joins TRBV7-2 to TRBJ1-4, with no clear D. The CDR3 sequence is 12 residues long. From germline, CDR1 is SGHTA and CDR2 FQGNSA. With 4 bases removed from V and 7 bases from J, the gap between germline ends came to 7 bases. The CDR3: CASSYPGEKLFF. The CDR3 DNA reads TGTGCCAGCAGCTATCCGGGTGAAAAACTGTTTTTT.

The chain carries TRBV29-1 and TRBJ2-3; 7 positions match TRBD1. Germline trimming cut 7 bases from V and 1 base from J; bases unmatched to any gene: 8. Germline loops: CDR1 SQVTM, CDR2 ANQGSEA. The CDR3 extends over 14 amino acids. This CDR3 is CSAYSGTGTDTQYF. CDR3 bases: TGCAGCGCTTACTCCGGGACAGGCACAGATACGCAGTATTTT.

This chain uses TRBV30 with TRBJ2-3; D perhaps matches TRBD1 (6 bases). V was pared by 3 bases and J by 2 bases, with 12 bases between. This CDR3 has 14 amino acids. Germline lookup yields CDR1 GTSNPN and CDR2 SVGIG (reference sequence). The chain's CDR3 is CAWRGAPITDTQYF. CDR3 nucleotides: TGTGCCTGGAGGGGGGCCCCGATCACAGATACGCAGTATTTT.

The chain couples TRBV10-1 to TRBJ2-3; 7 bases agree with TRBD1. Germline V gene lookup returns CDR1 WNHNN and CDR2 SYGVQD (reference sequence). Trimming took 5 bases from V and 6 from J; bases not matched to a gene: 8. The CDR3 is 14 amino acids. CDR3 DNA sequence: TGCGCCAGCAGTACAGGGGAAGGGTTGGATACGCAGTATTTT. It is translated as CASSTGEGLDTQYF.

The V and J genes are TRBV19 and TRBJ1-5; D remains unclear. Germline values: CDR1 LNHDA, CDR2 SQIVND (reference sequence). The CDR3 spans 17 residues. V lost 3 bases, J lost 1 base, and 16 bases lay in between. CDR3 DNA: TGTGCCAGTAGTATTTCAAAGGGAGGAGCAAGCAATCAGCCCCAGCATTTT. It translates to CASSISKGGASNQPQHF.

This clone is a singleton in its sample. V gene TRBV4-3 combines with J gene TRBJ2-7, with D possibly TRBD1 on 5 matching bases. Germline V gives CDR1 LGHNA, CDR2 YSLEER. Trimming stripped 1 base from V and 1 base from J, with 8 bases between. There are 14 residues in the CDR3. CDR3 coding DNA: TGCGCCAGCAGCCAAGGACAGTTTTCCTACGAGCAGTACTTC. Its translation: CASSQGQFSYEQYF.

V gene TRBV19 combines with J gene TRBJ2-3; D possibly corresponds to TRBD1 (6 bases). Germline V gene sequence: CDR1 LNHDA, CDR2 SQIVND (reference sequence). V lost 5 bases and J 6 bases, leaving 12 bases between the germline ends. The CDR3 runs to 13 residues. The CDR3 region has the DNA TGTGCCAGTAGTCGGTCAGGGGAGGATACGCAGTATTTT. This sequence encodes CASSRSGEDTQYF.

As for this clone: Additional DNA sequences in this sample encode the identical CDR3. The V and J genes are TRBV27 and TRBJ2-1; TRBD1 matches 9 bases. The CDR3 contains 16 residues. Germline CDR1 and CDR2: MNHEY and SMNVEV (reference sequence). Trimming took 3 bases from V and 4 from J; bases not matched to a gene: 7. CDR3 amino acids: CASSLKGTGTYNEQFF. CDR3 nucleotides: TGTGCCAGCAGTTTGAAGGGGACAGGGACTTACAATGAGCAGTTCTTC.

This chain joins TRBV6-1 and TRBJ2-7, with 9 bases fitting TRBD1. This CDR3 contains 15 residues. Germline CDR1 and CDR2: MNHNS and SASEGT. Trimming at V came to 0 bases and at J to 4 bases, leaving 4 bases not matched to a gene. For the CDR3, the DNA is TGTGCCAGCAGTGAAGCGGGACAGGGCTGGTACGAGCAGTACTTC. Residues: CASSEAGQGWYEQYF.

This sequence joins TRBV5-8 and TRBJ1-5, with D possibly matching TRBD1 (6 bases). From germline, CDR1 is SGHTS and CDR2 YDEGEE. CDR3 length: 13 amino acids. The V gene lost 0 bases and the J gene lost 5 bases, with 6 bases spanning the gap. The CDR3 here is CASSLDRDQPQHF. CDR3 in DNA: TGTGCCAGCAGCTTGGACAGGGATCAGCCCCAGCATTTT.

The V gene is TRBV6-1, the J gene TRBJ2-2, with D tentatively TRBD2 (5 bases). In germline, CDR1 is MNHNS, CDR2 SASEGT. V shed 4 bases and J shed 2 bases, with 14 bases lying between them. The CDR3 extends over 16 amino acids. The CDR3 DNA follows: TGTGCCAGCAGTGTGCGGGCAGGACTTAACACCGGGGAGCTGTTTTTT. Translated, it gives CASSVRAGLNTGELFF.

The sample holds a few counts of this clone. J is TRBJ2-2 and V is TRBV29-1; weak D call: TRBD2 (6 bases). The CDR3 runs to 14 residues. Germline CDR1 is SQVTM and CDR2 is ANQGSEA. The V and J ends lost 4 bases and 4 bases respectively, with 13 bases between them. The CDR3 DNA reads TGCAGCGTTGCGGGGAGGCCAGGCACCGGGGAGCTGTTTTTT. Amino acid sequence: CSVAGRPGTGELFF.